The 18 T cell receptor beta chains below come from one sample, sequenced in a study of T cell responses to AZD1222 COVID-19 vaccine. TCRdb's copy holds only in-frame clones and misses some; the assay was immunoSEQ multiplex PCR. Of over 50,000 clones detected, approximately 88% appear once; the ten largest clones hold roughly 14%. This material consisted of peripheral blood, taken on day 0 of AZD1222 vaccination. The source is an adult in good health.

CDR3 sequence: CASSQDPSNVSGYTF. The CDR3 DNA sequence: TGTGCCAGCAGCCAAGATCCCTCGAATGTGAGTGGCTACACCTTC. The chain combines TRBV4-2 with TRBJ1-2; D call uncertain. Trimming took off 0 bases at V and 7 bases at J, with 15 bases between the two ends. In germline, CDR1 is LGHNA, CDR2 YNFKEQ. This CDR3 has 15 residues.

In its sample, this clone was seen once. This sequence joins TRBV30 and TRBJ1-2, with D uncertain. There are 13 residues in the CDR3. Germline CDR1 is GTSNPN and CDR2 is SVGIG (reference sequence). V was pared by 1 base and J by 4 bases, with 10 bases between. In nucleotides, the CDR3 is TGTGCCTGGAGTGAGTTCGGGGTCTATGGCTACACCTTC. Protein: CAWSEFGVYGYTF.

The chain has TRBV18 and TRBJ1-3; 10 bases are shared with TRBD1. Germline assignment: CDR1 KGHSH and CDR2 LQKENI. This CDR3 has 15 amino acids. The junction had 9 bases not matched to a gene; V was cut back by 6 bases and J by 7 bases. This CDR3 is CASSVTGGERNTIYF. The CDR3 nucleotides read TGTGCCAGCTCGGTGACAGGGGGCGAGCGTAACACCATATATTTT. Variable domain in full (rest from reference TRBV18 and TRBJ1-3): NAGVMQNPRHLVRRRGQEARLRCSPMKGHSHVYWYRQLPEEGLKFMVYLQKENIIDESGMPKERFSAEFPKEGPSILRIQQVVRGDSAAYFCASSVTGGERNTIYFGEGSWLTVV.

The chain employs TRBV12-1 and TRBJ2-5; the table's D call of TRBD2 was not tested on the DNA. TRBV12-1 is a recognized pseudogene. There are 17 residues in the CDR3. CDR3 in amino acids: CASSHYLAGLDQETQYF. CDR3 sequence (DNA): TGTGCCAGCAGCCACTATCTAGCGGGCCTAGACCAAGAGACCCAGTACTTC.

The chain carries TRBV5-8 and TRBJ2-1; D gene ambiguous. Germline values: CDR1 SGHTS, CDR2 YDEGEE. This CDR3 contains 15 residues. Trimming took off 9 bases at V and 6 bases at J, with 22 bases between the two ends. CDR3 sequence: CATAPTDRRSNEQFF. The CDR3 nucleotides read TGTGCCACCGCTCCGACCGACCGGAGAAGCAATGAGCAGTTCTTC. Drawing the rest from reference TRBV5-8 and TRBJ2-1, the complete variable domain is EAGVTQSPTHLIKTRGQQATLRCSPISGHTSVYWYQQALGLGLQFLLWYDEGEERNRGNFPPRFSGRQFPNYSSELNVNALELEDSALYLCATAPTDRRSNEQFFGPGTRLTVL.

This chain uses TRBV5-8 with TRBJ2-1; 8 bases line up with TRBD2. CDR1 is SGHTS and CDR2 is YDEGEE in the germline V gene. The CDR3 extends over 15 amino acids. V lost 4 bases and J lost 3; bases outside the gene matches: 6. The DNA of the CDR3 is TGTGCCAGCAGCGCTAGCGGGCAATACTACAATGAGCAGTTCTTC. Translated, it gives CASSASGQYYNEQFF.

The V call is TRBV11-3, the J call TRBJ1-2, with no clear D. CDR1 and CDR2 from the germline V gene are SGHNT and YENEEA. This CDR3 is built from 12 residues. V gave up 1 base and J gave up 4 bases, with 4 bases separating them. The CDR3 protein is CASSLAGYGYTF. The DNA of the CDR3 is TGTGCCAGCAGCTTAGCAGGCTATGGCTACACCTTC.

J is TRBJ2-5 and V is TRBV16; D gene ambiguous. V lost 3 bases and J lost 1, with 3 bases in between. From germline, CDR1 is KGHSY and CDR2 FQNENV. The CDR3 extends over 12 amino acids. CDR3 sequence reads: CASSHPQETQYF. The DNA for the CDR3 is TGTGCCAGCAGCCATCCCCAAGAGACCCAGTACTTC.

This clone was found a few times. V and J are TRBV6-5 and TRBJ1-1; possibly TRBD1 for D (6 bases). The CDR3 extends over 13 amino acids. Germline V gene sequence: CDR1 MNHEY, CDR2 SVGAGI. V lost 6 bases and J lost 7, with 15 bases in between. CDR3 sequence reads: CASRVGSGVEAFF. CDR3 in DNA: TGTGCCAGCAGGGTAGGATCAGGGGTTGAAGCTTTCTTT.

The chain uses TRBV7-2 and TRBJ2-7; no clear D gene. The germline V gene encodes CDR1 SGHTA and CDR2 FQGNSA. V dropped 0 bases and J dropped 2 bases, with 11 bases sitting between them. This CDR3 comprises 15 residues. As DNA, the CDR3 is TGTGCCAGCAGCTTAGCGATCCAGAGAACCTACGAGCAGTACTTC. Residues: CASSLAIQRTYEQYF.

The V and J genes are TRBV6-1 and TRBJ1-2; 9 bases are a match to TRBD1. The J segment lost 6 bases and the V segment lost 1 base, leaving 9 bases of the junction unmatched. Germline lookup yields CDR1 MNHNS and CDR2 SASEGT. The CDR3 consists of 16 residues. The CDR3 sequence is CASSEDWTGALHGYTF. The CDR3 coding sequence is TGTGCCAGCAGTGAAGATTGGACAGGGGCCCTCCATGGCTACACCTTC.

In nucleotides, the CDR3 is TGTGCCAGCAGCTTAGATCTGGGCAGGGGCGATCCCGCTTTCTTT. Amino acids: CASSLDLGRGDPAFF. The genes are TRBV11-3 and TRBJ1-1; tentative D call: TRBD1 (6 bases). This CDR3 comprises 15 residues. Looked up from germline, CDR1 is SGHNT and CDR2 is YENEEA. V lost 0 bases to trimming and J lost 11 bases, with 19 bases between them.

The gene calls are TRBV7-3 and TRBJ2-6; D might be TRBD1 (6 bases). The V gene's germline CDR1 is SGHTA and CDR2 FQGTGA. The CDR3 is 16 residues long. The V end lost 6 bases, the J end lost 0 bases, and 12 bases lay between the germline ends. Here the CDR3 DNA reads TGTGCCAGCAGTCTCAAAGGGGGCTCTGGGGCCAACGTCCTGACTTTC. As protein: CASSLKGGSGANVLTF.

The chain couples TRBV5-1 to TRBJ1-1; no clear D gene. Per the germline V gene, CDR1 is SGHRS and CDR2 is YFSETQ. This CDR3 is 16 amino acids long. Trimming took 1 base from V and 3 from J, leaving 16 bases between them. The CDR3 sequence is CASSLFPGMWDTEAFF. The DNA of the CDR3 is TGCGCCAGCAGCTTGTTCCCGGGGATGTGGGACACTGAAGCTTTCTTT.

The CDR3 bases are TGTGCCAGCAAAGCGGACAGGGGATCCTACAATGAGCAGTTCTTC. This codes for CASKADRGSYNEQFF. The V gene is TRBV6-5, the J gene TRBJ2-1, with 9 nucleotides matching TRBD1. Germline V lookup: CDR1 MNHEY, CDR2 SVGAGI. The V gene end was trimmed by 7 bases and the J gene end by 1 base; junction bases not matched to a gene: 5. The CDR3 runs 15 residues.

J is TRBJ2-3 and V is TRBV7-6, with D unresolved. V lost 3 bases, J lost 1 base, and 2 bases lay in between. CDR1 is SGHVS and CDR2 is FNYEAQ in the germline V gene. This CDR3 is 12 amino acids long. CDR3 loop: CASSFRTDTQYF. CDR3 in DNA: TGTGCCAGCAGCTTCCGCACAGATACGCAGTATTTT.

The chain links TRBV7-9 to TRBJ2-3, with TRBD2 identical over 9 bases. Unmatched junction bases numbered 7, after V lost 3 bases and J lost 3 bases. CDR3 length: 16 residues. The V gene's germline CDR1 is SEHNR and CDR2 FQNEAQ (reference sequence). The CDR3 protein is CASSLGSGSVTDTQYF. As DNA, the CDR3 is TGTGCCAGCAGCTTGGGTAGCGGGAGTGTGACAGATACGCAGTATTTT.

This chain connects TRBV5-1 to TRBJ1-1; the match to TRBD1 covers 7 bases. The V gene's germline CDR1 is SGHRS and CDR2 YFSETQ. The CDR3 loop spans 13 amino acids. The V gene end was trimmed by 6 bases and the J gene end by 5 bases; junction bases not matched to a gene: 7. CDR3 loop: CASTSQGGTEAFF. CDR3 nucleotides: TGCGCCAGCACCTCCCAGGGGGGGACTGAAGCTTTCTTT.